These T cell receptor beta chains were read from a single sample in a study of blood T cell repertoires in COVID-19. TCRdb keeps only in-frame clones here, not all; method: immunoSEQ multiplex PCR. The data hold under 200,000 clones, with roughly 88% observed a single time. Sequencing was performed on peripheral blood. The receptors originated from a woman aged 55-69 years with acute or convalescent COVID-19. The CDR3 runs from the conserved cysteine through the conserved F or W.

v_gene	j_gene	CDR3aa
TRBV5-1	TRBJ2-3	CASSLEPTSGGFTDTQYF
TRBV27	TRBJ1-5	CASSHYTGGSNQPQHF
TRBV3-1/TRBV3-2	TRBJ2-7	CASSPTSGAGEQYF
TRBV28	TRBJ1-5	CASRAPGESQPQHF
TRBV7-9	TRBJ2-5	CASSPTGTGGASETQYF
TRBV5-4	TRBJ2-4	CASSFRAKGNIQYF
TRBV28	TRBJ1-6	CASSLQDRDNSPLHF
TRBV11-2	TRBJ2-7	CASSLDRYSYEQYF
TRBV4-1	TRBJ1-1	CASSPAGTQNTEAFF
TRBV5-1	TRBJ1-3	CASSKTPSSGNTIYF
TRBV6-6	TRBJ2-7	CASSYPPSRGEQYF
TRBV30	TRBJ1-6	CAWRDRVDSPLHF
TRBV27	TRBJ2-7	CASSPQGGFSYEQYF
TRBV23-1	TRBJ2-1	CASSQSVGGAIYNEQFF
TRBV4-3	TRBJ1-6	CASSQEPDVGGLDNSPLHF
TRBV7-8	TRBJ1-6	CASSSSIQGALGSPLHF
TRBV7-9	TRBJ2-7	CASSPLRDREGYEQYF
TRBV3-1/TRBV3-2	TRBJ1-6	CASRRQNSPLHF
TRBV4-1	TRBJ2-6	CASSQDQGGHSGANVLTF
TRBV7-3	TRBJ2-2	CASSWGQGSTGELFF
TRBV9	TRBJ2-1	CASSPPDRGTYNEQFF
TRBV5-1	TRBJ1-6	CASKQGPTSYNSPLHF
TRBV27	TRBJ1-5	CASSLGLERTQPQHF
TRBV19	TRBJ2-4	CASSIASYRGLAKNIQYF
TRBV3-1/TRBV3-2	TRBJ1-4	CASRDRGTNEKLFF
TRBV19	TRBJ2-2	CASRLGNTGELFF
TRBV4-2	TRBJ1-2	CASSQGTGGNYGYTF
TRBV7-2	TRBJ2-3	CASSSQGAYTDTQYF
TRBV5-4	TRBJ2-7	CASSPFRESPYEQYF
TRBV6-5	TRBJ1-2	CASSYGDGGYGYTF
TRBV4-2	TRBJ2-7	CASSLVAGGLSYEQYF
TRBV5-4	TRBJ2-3	CASSSRGGEGDTQYF
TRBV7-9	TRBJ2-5	CASSLAPGQGVKETQYF
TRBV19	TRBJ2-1	CASATDYNEQFF
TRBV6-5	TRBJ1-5	CASSYSYEPQHF
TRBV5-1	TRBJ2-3	CASSSLGLAGGGDTQYF
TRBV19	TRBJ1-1	CASSPQGLGTEAFF
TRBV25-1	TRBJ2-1	CASSDPLAGGFNEQFF
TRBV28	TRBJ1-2	CASSPTGQGSYGYTF
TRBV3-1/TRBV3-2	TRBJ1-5	CASSQDAEGKGLNQPQHF